This T cell receptor (beta chain) was sequenced during a study of siplizumab effects on memory and regulatory T cells. Study outcomes and limitations: Both greater diversity than memory cells and a major contribution to the alloresponse seemed to characterize naive T cells. In the presence of siplizumab, alloreactive sequences traceable to unstimulated CD4+ memory cells were significantly reduced.

This clone was seen a handful of times. The antigen remains undetermined. There are 16 residues in the CDR3. Germline V CDR1 and CDR2: MGHRA, YSYEKL. V shed 0 bases and J 2 bases; nucleotides not matched to a gene: 3. Profiling relied on immunoSEQ multiplex PCR, and the TCRdb table lists in-frame clones only, not all of them. The table includes about 60,000 clones, over 80% detected once. The sequenced sample was memory CD4+ T cells sorted from blood. The source of this sequence is a human donor in good health. This chain connects TRBV4-1 to TRBJ1-5; 8 nucleotides match TRBD1. Written as DNA, the CDR3 is TGCGCCAGCAGCCAAGACCCGGGACAGGGCAATCAGCCCCAGCATTTT. Encoded protein: CASSQDPGQGNQPQHF.